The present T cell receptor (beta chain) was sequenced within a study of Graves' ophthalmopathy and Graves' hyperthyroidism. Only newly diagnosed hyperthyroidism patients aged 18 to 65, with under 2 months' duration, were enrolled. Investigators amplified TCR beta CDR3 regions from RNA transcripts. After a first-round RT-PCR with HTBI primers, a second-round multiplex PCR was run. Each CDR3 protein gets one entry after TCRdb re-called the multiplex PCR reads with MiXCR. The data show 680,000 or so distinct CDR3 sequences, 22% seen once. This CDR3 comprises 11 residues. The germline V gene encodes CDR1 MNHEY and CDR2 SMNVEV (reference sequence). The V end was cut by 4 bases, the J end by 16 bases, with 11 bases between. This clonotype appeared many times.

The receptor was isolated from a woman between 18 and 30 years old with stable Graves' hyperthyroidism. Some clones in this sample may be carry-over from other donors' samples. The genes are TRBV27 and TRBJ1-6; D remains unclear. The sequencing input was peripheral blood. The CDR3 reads CASSSHGPLHF. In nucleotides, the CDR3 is TGTGCCAGCAGTTCTCATGGACCACTCCACTTT.